This T cell receptor beta chain was sequenced for a study of beta chain features in type 1 diabetes. Study overall: The study found patients and healthy donors alike in age, gender and cell yields.

All of the isolated RNA was reverse transcribed, so expressed TCRB transcripts were sequenced. TCRdb's copy holds only in-frame clones and misses some; the assay was immunoSEQ multiplex PCR. The data hold 850,000 to 900,000 clones, with roughly a sixth observed a single time. This clone was seen a few times. Germline CDR1 SQVTM, CDR2 ANQGSEA. The V and J ends lost 1 base and 3 bases, in that order; junction bases with no gene match: 6. The CDR3 contains 15 residues. The clonotype was recovered from a woman aged 18-29 years in good health. Sequenced sample: naive CD4+ T cells from blood. The rearrangement joins TRBV29-1 to TRBJ2-7, with 10 nucleotides matching TRBD1. The CDR3 here is CSVEGIGQGVYEQYF. The CDR3 DNA reads TGCAGCGTTGAAGGCATCGGACAGGGGGTCTACGAGCAGTACTTC.